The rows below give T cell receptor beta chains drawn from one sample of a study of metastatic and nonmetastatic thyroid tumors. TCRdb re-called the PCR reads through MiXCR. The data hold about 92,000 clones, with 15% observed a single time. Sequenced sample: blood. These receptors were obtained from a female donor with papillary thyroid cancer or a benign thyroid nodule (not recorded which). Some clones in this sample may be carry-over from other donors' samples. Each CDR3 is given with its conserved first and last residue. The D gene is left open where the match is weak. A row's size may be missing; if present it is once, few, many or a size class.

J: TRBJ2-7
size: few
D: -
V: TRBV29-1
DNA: TGCAGCGTTGAAGCCCGGACTTGTGCAACCTACGAGCAGTACTTC
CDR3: CSVEARTCATYEQYF

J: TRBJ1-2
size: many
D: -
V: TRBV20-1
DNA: TGCAGTGCTAGAGGGGGCCGGCACGAGGACACCTTC
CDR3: CSARGGRHEDTF

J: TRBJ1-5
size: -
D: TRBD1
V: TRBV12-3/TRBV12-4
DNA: TGTGCCAGCAGTTATGGCAGGGGGATACGGAGTAATCATCCCCAGCATTTT
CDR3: CASSYGRGIRSNHPQHF

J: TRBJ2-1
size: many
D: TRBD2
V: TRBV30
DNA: TGTGCCTGGAGCCTCGGGGGGAGATGGGATGAGCAGTTCTTC
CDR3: CAWSLGGRWDEQFF

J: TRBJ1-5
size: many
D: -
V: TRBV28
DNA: TGTGCCAGCAGTTTATTGCCAGGGGCGAATAGCAATCAGCCCCAGCATTTT
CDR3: CASSLLPGANSNQPQHF

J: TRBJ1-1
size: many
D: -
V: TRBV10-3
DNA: TGTGCCGCCAAAACAACTAGTGAGGCTTTCTTT
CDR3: CAAKTTSEAFF

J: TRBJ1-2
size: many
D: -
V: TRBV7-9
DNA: TGTGCCAGCAGCTTAGCGCTGGGGGAGGACTATGGCTACACCTTC
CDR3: CASSLALGEDYGYTF

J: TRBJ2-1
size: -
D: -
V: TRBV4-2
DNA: TGTGCCAGCAGCCAAGACAGGGCCTCCTACAATGAGCAGTTCTTC
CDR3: CASSQDRASYNEQFF

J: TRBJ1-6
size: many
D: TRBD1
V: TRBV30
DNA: TGTGCCTGGAGTGTAGGGACAGGGGATTCACCCCTCCACTTT
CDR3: CAWSVGTGDSPLHF

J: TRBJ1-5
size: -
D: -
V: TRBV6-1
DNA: TGTGCCAGCAGTCCGACCCCTTACAGATATCAGCCCCAGCATTTT
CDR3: CASSPTPYRYQPQHF

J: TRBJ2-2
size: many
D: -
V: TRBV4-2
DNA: TGTGCCAGCAGCCAAGCGCGGGGGGGACAGGGCACCGGGGAGCTGTTTTTT
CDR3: CASSQARGGQGTGELFF

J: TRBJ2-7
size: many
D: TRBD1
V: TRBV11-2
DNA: TGTGCCAGCAGCTCCACTTTGAGGGCAACAGGGGCGGACGAGCAGTACTTC
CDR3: CASSSTLRATGADEQYF

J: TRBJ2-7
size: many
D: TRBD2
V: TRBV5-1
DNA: TGCGCCAGCAGCTTCCGCGGGGAGGGGAGAAGGGTAGCCTACGAGCAGTACTTC
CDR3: CASSFRGEGRRVAYEQYF

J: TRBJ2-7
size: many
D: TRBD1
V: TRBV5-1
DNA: TGCGCCAGCAGCGAGGGACAGCCAACCTACGAGCAGTACTTC
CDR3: CASSEGQPTYEQYF

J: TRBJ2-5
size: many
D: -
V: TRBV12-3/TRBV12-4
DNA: TGTGCCAGCAGTTTAGAAGCGGGCCCCCTCCAAGAGACCCAGTACTTC
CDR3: CASSLEAGPLQETQYF

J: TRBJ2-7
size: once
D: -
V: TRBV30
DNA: TGTGCCTGGATCCGGCCAGTATCTCACTACGAGCAGTACTTC
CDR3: CAWIRPVSHYEQYF

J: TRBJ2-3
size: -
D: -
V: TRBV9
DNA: TGTGCCAGCAGCGTAGCTGGCGGGTCTTATACAGATACGCAGTATTTT
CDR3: CASSVAGGSYTDTQYF

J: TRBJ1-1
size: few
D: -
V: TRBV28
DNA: TGTGCCAGCAGTCTATGGGAAGCTGAAGCTTTCTTT
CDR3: CASSLWEAEAFF

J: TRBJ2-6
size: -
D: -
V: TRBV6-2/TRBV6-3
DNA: TGTGCCAGCAACCATCTGACGGCCTCTTGGGCCAACGTCCTTACTTTC
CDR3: CASNHLTASWANVLTF

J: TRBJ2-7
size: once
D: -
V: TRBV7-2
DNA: TGTGCCAGCAGCTTACAAGGGGCCTACGAGCAGTACTTC
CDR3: CASSLQGAYEQYF

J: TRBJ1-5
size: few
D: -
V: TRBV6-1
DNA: TGTGCCAGCAGTGTCGGGTTAGGGCCCCATTATTTT
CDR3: CASSVGLGPHYF

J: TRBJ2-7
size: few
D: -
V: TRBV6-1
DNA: TGTGCCAGCAGTGAACGGGATCCTAGAGTCCCCGAGCAGTACTTC
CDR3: CASSERDPRVPEQYF

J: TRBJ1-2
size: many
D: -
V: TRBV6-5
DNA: TGTGCCAGCAGTTACTCGACGGGGGGCGGGAGCTATGGCTACACCTTC
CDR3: CASSYSTGGGSYGYTF

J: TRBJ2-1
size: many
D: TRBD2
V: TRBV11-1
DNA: TGTGCCAGCAGCTTACGCCAGCGACCGGGAGGGAATGAGCAGTTCTTC
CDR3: CASSLRQRPGGNEQFF

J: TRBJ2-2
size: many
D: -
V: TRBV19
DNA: TGTGCCAGTAGTACAGGTTCAGACACCGGGGAGCTGTTTTTT
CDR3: CASSTGSDTGELFF

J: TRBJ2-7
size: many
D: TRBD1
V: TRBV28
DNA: TGTGCCAGCAGCCTTTCCTTGACAGGGAGATACGAGCAGTACTTC
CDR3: CASSLSLTGRYEQYF

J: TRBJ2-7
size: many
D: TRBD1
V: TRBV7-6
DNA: TGTGCCAGCAGCTCGGCCGGGACAGGGCTCCACGAGCAGTACTTC
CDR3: CASSSAGTGLHEQYF

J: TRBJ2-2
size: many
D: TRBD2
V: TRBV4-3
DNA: TGCGCCAGCAGCCAAGAAAGTTTCGGCGGGACTACCGCGAACACCGGGGAGCTGTTTTTT
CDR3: CASSQESFGGTTANTGELFF

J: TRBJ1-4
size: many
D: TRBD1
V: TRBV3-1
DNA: TGTGCCAGCAGACGAGGACAGGGGAATGAAAAACTGTTTTTT
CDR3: CASRRGQGNEKLFF

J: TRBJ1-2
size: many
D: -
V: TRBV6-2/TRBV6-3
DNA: TGTGCCAGCAGTTATAGCGGACAGACCTACACCTTC
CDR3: CASSYSGQTYTF

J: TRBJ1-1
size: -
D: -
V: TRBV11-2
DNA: TGTGCCAGCAGCTTAATTCGCGACAGGCGGAACACTGAAGCTTTCTTT
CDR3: CASSLIRDRRNTEAFF

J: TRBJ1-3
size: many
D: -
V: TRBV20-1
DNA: TGCAGTGCTAGAGGACCATCTAAAAGCATGGACCACTCTGGAAACACCATATATTTT
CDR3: CSARGPSKSMDHSGNTIYF

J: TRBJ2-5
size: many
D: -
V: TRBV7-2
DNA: TGTGCCAGCAGCCGGACGGGGGAAGAGACCCAGTACTTC
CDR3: CASSRTGEETQYF

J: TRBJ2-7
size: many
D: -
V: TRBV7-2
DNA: TGTGCCAGCAGCTTTCATCGACAAGGCTACGAGCAGTACTTC
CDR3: CASSFHRQGYEQYF

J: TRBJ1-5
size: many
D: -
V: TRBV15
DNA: TGTGCCACCAGCAGAGTCGGAGGTCAGCCCCAGCATTTT
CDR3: CATSRVGGQPQHF

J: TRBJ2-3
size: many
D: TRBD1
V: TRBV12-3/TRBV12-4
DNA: TGTGCCAGCAGTTCATATATGGGGACAGGGAGGGCAGATACGCAGTATTTT
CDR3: CASSSYMGTGRADTQYF

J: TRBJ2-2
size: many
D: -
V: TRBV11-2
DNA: TGTGCCAGCAGCTTAGAACTTAGCTACACCGGGGAGCTGTTTTTT
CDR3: CASSLELSYTGELFF

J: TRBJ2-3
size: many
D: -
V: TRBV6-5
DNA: TGTGCCAGCAGTTACGAATTCGACACAGATACGCAGTATTTT
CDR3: CASSYEFDTDTQYF

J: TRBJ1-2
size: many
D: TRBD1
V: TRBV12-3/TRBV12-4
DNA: TGTGCCAGCAGTTTAATCGGGACAGGGTTTGGCGGCTACACCTTC
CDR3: CASSLIGTGFGGYTF

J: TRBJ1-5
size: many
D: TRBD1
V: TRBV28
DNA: TGTGCCAGCAGGGCCCAGGGGGCGCGAAGCAATCAGCCCCAGCATTTT
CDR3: CASRAQGARSNQPQHF

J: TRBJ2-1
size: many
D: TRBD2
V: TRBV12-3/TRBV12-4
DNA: TGTGCCAGCAGTTTTAGCGGGGGGAGAGGGTACAATGAGCAGTTCTTC
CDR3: CASSFSGGRGYNEQFF

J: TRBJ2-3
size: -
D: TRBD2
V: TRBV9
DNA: TGTGCCAGCAGCGTAAAACTAGCGGGGAGCACAGATACGCAGTATTTT
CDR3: CASSVKLAGSTDTQYF

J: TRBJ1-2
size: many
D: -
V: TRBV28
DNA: TGTGCCAGCAGTTTAAAAGTTGGGAACTATGGCTACACCTTC
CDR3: CASSLKVGNYGYTF

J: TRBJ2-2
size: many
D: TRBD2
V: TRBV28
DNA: TGTGCCAGCAGTTTAGCGGGGAGGGCCGGGGAGCTGTTTTTT
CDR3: CASSLAGRAGELFF

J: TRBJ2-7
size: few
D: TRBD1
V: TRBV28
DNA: TGTGCCAGCAGTTTCCCCGGACAGGGCAACGAGCAGTACTTC
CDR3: CASSFPGQGNEQYF

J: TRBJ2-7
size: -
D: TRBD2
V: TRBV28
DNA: TGTGCCAGCAATAAGATGGTACTAGCGGGGGACTCCCTCTACGAGCAGTACTTC
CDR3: CASNKMVLAGDSLYEQYF

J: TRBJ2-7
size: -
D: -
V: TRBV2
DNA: TGTGCCAGCAGCGTAACAGGGCGGGACGAGCAGTACTTC
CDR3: CASSVTGRDEQYF

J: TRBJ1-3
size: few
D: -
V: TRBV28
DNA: TGTGCCAGCAGTCTGCTGACAGGTTCTGGAAACACCATATATTTT
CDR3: CASSLLTGSGNTIYF

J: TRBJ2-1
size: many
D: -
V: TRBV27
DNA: TGTGCCAGCATGGGCATATCTTACAATGAGCAGTTCTTC
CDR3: CASMGISYNEQFF